This TCR beta chain was recorded in a study of early T cells in non-severe SARS-CoV-2 infection. The germline V and J ends were trimmed by 3 bases and 3 bases, with 11 bases remaining between them. Germline values: CDR1 SGHRS, CDR2 YFSETQ. The length of the CDR3 is 14 residues. Study-level findings and limits: Matching results from VDJdb favored anti-spike CD8 responses, leaving private and CD4 specificities undetected.

With regard to this clonotype: The target antigen is unknown.

MiXCR, run by TCRdb on the 5' RACE reads, gives a single entry per CDR3 protein. The table shows 50,000 or so distinct CDR3 sequences, with about 16% occurring only once. The sequence was collected from an adult who was a healthcare worker with PCR-confirmed SARS-CoV-2 infection or an uninfected control (not recorded which). The chain combines TRBV5-1 with TRBJ2-3, with a possible D match to TRBD2 (5 bases). The sample in question was whole blood, obtained at baseline. CDR3 in amino acids: CASSSRRATDTQYF. In nucleotides, the CDR3 is TGCGCCAGCAGCTCACGGCGGGCTACAGATACGCAGTATTTT.